This TCR beta chain was captured in a study of blood T cells in healthy people across ages. About this clonotype itself: As yet, its antigen is unknown.

The CDR3 spans 17 residues. Germline CDR1 reads SGHVS; CDR2 reads FNYEAQ. The V segment lost 1 base and the J segment 2 bases; nucleotides outside the gene matches: 9. Regarding the study as a whole: Diversity figures based on one million T cells were deemed too low.

PCR was performed a second time for roughly 7 to 11 cycles using a sample-barcoded 5' primer and a J-beta primer mix. One entry per CDR3 protein, called by TCRdb with MiXCR from the 5' RACE reads. The repertoire holds hundreds of thousands of distinct CDR3 sequences, with roughly two fifths as singletons. This sequence originates from a man older than 75 in good health. Sequencing was performed on blood. The chain uses TRBV7-6 and TRBJ2-5, with 8 bases lining up with TRBD1. Written as DNA, the CDR3 is TGTGCCAGCAGCTTAGTCGGACAGGGTGGGTTTCAAGAGACCCAGTACTTC. Its translation is CASSLVGQGGFQETQYF.